Presented here are 30 T cell receptor beta chains from one specimen sequenced in a study of shared clonotypes between healthy human individuals. Repertoires were generated with immunoSEQ multiplex PCR, while TCRdb's copy carries only in-frame clones and drops some. The profile shows approximately 340,000 clones, roughly 70% of them singletons. Sequenced sample: memory CD4+ T cells sorted from blood. Documented subset: CD45RA-negative fraction. These receptors originate from a man aged 30 to 45 in good health.

This clone was seen more than once but under ten times. V gene TRBV28 combines with J gene TRBJ2-1, with D tentatively TRBD2 (7 bases). The CDR3 consists of 15 residues. Looked up from germline, CDR1 is MDHEN and CDR2 is SYDVKM. The germline V and J ends were trimmed by 4 bases and 6 bases, with 16 bases remaining between them. CDR3 DNA sequence: TGTGCCAGCAGTTATGGTGGAGGGGGGGCCAATGAGCAGTTCTTC. The encoded protein is CASSYGGGGANEQFF.

The V gene is TRBV18, the J gene TRBJ2-5, with D tentatively TRBD2 (5 bases). The CDR3 is made up of 15 amino acids. Trimming removed 7 bases at V and 5 bases at J, with 20 bases between. In germline, CDR1 is KGHSH, CDR2 LQKENI. CDR3 amino acids: CASFQQKAGWETQYF. CDR3 sequence (DNA): TGTGCCAGCTTCCAACAAAAGGCGGGCTGGGAGACCCAGTACTTC.

This clone was observed many times. The V gene is TRBV7-6, the J gene TRBJ2-2; 16 nucleotides match TRBD2. This CDR3 has 19 residues. V gave up 4 bases and J gave up 1 base; unmatched junction bases: 6. CDR1 and CDR2 from the germline V gene are SGHVS and FNYEAQ. The CDR3 DNA follows: TGTGCCAGCAGCTCCCACGGGACTAGCGGGAGGGTGAACACCGGGGAGCTGTTTTTT. Translated, it gives CASSSHGTSGRVNTGELFF.

This clone was detected a few times. The chain carries TRBV5-6 and TRBJ2-7; a weak D match, TRBD2 (5 bases). V lost 1 base and J 2 bases, leaving 19 bases between the germline ends. From germline, CDR1 is SGHDT and CDR2 YYEEEE. CDR3 size: 17 residues. CDR3 in DNA: TGTGCCAGCAGCTTGAATGACCCCTGGTTAGCGACCTACGAGCAGTACTTC. Protein sequence: CASSLNDPWLATYEQYF.

The gene calls are TRBV5-1 and TRBJ2-3; TRBD1 matches 10 bases. CDR1 SGHRS and CDR2 YFSETQ come from the germline V gene. J lost 5 bases, V lost 4 bases, and 10 bases had no gene match. This CDR3 is built from 16 residues. CDR3 loop: CASSHGGGTGVDTQYF. The CDR3 nucleotides are TGCGCCAGCAGCCATGGAGGCGGGACAGGGGTAGATACGCAGTATTTT.

Regarding this clone: Other DNA sequences in the same sample also yield this CDR3. The V gene is TRBV30, the J gene TRBJ2-7; D gene unclear. The germline CDR1 and CDR2 sequences are GTSNPN and SVGIG (reference sequence). The CDR3 is 11 amino acids. Trimming took 3 bases from V and 2 from J, leaving 5 bases between them. Here the CDR3 reads CAWSGAYEQYF. CDR3 nucleotides: TGTGCCTGGAGCGGAGCCTACGAGCAGTACTTC.

The V and J genes are TRBV20-1 and TRBJ1-1; D not resolved. V lost 5 bases, J lost 12 bases, and 13 bases lay in between. CDR3 length equals 10 residues. Germline V gene lookup returns CDR1 DFQATT and CDR2 SNEGSKA (reference sequence). The CDR3 DNA reads as TGCAGTGCTCGTAGGGAGGAAACTTTCTTT. It yields the protein CSARREETFF.

With respect to this clone: The sample holds other DNA sequences that translate to the same CDR3. V is TRBV9 and J is TRBJ1-5; 7 bases map to TRBD1. V trimming: 0 bases; J trimming: 7 bases; junction bases outside the gene matches: 1. The CDR3 sequence is 13 residues long. Looked up from germline, CDR1 is SGDLS and CDR2 is YYNGEE. CDR3 sequence (DNA): TGTGCCAGCAGCGTAGAGGGGGCCCAGCCCCAGCATTTT. Amino acids: CASSVEGAQPQHF.

The chain couples TRBV15 to TRBJ2-2; perhaps D is TRBD1 or TRBD2 (5 bases each). V was shortened by 5 bases and J by 4 bases, with 20 bases between the two germline ends. The CDR3 has 17 amino acids. The germline CDR1 and CDR2 sequences are LNHNV and YYDKDF (reference sequence). The CDR3, as DNA: TGTGCCACCAGCGTAGCCCGCGGGCAGGGTATCACCGGGGAGCTGTTTTTT. This codes for CATSVARGQGITGELFF. Variable domain in full (rest from reference TRBV15 and TRBJ2-2): DAMVIQNPRYQVTQFGKPVTLSCSQTLNHNVMYWYQQKSSQAPKLLFHYYDKDFNNEADTPDNFQSRRPNTSFCFLDIRSPGLGDTAMYLCATSVARGQGITGELFFGEGSRLTVL.

V gene TRBV7-2 combines with J gene TRBJ2-3, with D possibly matching TRBD1 (6 bases). The CDR3 spans 14 residues. V was trimmed by 6 bases and J by 4 bases, leaving 14 bases between them. Germline V gene lookup returns CDR1 SGHTA and CDR2 FQGNSA. The CDR3 here is CASRRDIFSDTQYF. The CDR3 DNA sequence: TGTGCCAGCAGACGGGACATTTTTTCAGATACGCAGTATTTT.

The chain uses TRBV5-4 and TRBJ2-5; 8 bases are shared with TRBD2. This CDR3 has 15 amino acids. V dropped 4 bases and J dropped 4; count of bases not matched to a gene: 9. CDR1 and CDR2 from the germline V gene are SGHNT and YYREEE (reference sequence). CDR3 residues: CASSRKTLAGETQYF. The CDR3 DNA reads as TGTGCCAGCAGCCGAAAAACGCTAGCGGGAGAGACCCAGTACTTC. The full variable domain, completed using reference TRBV5-4 and TRBJ2-5, is ETGVTQSPTHLIKTRGQQVTLRCSSQSGHNTVSWYQQALGQGPQFIFQYYREEENGRGNFPPRFSGLQFPNYSSELNVNALELDDSALYLCASSRKTLAGETQYFGPGTRLLVL.

V gene TRBV7-9 combines with J gene TRBJ2-3, with 9 bases matching TRBD2. The CDR3 covers 12 residues. J lost 10 bases, V lost 5 bases, and 4 bases had no gene match. Germline assignment: CDR1 SEHNR and CDR2 FQNEAQ (reference sequence). This CDR3 reads CASSLSGSSQYF. CDR3 DNA sequence: TGTGCCAGCAGCCTTAGCGGGAGTTCGCAGTATTTT.

This clone has only a few counts. This rearrangement joins TRBV5-8 to TRBJ2-7; D gene unclear. Germline assignment: CDR1 SGHTS and CDR2 YDEGEE. CDR3 size: 14 residues. V was shortened by 4 bases and J by 5 bases, with 16 bases between the two germline ends. The DNA for the CDR3 is TGTGCCAGCAGCGAGAGAACCACCCGCAACGAGCAGTACTTC. Translated, it gives CASSERTTRNEQYF.

This sequence joins TRBV9 and TRBJ2-7, with TRBD1 identical over 10 bases. Germline-derived CDR1 and CDR2 are SGDLS and YYNGEE. The ends lost 4 bases at V and 6 bases at J; junction bases unmatched: 7. The CDR3 covers 14 residues. The DNA for the CDR3 is TGTGCCAGCAGCCTCGAGGGGACAGGGGTCGAGCAGTACTTC. Its translation: CASSLEGTGVEQYF.

The chain has TRBV10-1 and TRBJ2-5; D tentatively reads TRBD1 or TRBD2 (6 bases each). The CDR3 is 19 amino acids. Per the germline V gene, CDR1 is WNHNN and CDR2 is SYGVQD (reference sequence). The V end lost 2 bases, the J end lost 3 bases, and 25 bases lay between the germline ends. The CDR3 loop reads CASSEVNKGGGKGKETQYF. The CDR3 nucleotides are TGCGCCAGCAGTGAGGTGAATAAGGGGGGCGGGAAGGGGAAAGAGACCCAGTACTTC.

The V gene is TRBV7-9, the J gene TRBJ2-1, with a weak D call TRBD2 (5 bases). CDR1 SEHNR and CDR2 FQNEAQ come from the germline V gene (reference sequence). Trimming cost V 4 bases and J 15 bases, with 19 bases left between them. The length of the CDR3 is 13 residues. CDR3 nucleotide sequence: TGTGCCAGCAGCTCCGCTAGCACCGAGGGTCTGTTCTTC. Its protein product is CASSSASTEGLFF.

The chain has TRBV6-1 and TRBJ2-1; D not certain. This CDR3 is built from 13 residues. Germline lookup yields CDR1 MNHNS and CDR2 SASEGT. The ends were cut back, 4 bases at V and 4 bases at J, with 8 bases in the middle. Here the CDR3 reads CASSVAKYNEQFF. CDR3 nucleotides: TGTGCCAGCAGTGTCGCCAAGTACAATGAGCAGTTCTTC.

The chain employs TRBV11-2 and TRBJ1-6; a possible D gene is TRBD1 (5 bases). Trimming removed 5 bases at V and 10 bases at J, with 21 bases between. CDR1 SGHAT and CDR2 FQNNGV come from the germline V gene. This CDR3 is 16 amino acids long. The CDR3 loop is CASSPLTVPRRSPLHF. The CDR3 coding sequence is TGTGCCAGCAGCCCCCTGACAGTCCCACGGCGGTCACCCCTCCACTTT.

This clone has a single count. The chain recombines TRBV7-2 with TRBJ2-2; D remains ambiguous. Germline CDR1 is SGHTA and CDR2 is FQGNSA. There are 14 residues in the CDR3. V lost 1 base and J lost 4, with 7 bases in between. The CDR3 region has the DNA TGTGCCAGCAGCTTAGGAAGGTCCACCGGGGAGCTGTTTTTT. As protein: CASSLGRSTGELFF. Full variable domain (missing parts from reference TRBV7-2 and TRBJ2-2): GAGVSQSPSNKVTEKGKDVELRCDPISGHTALYWYRQSLGQGLEFLIYFQGNSAPDKSGLPSDRFSAERTGGSVSTLTIQRTQQEDSAVYLCASSLGRSTGELFFGEGSRLTVL.

A remark on this clone: One end of the junction varies from germline; a read error may be responsible. The genes are TRBV7-7 and TRBJ2-3; D is unclear. The germline V gene has CDR1 SSHAT and CDR2 FNYEAQ (reference sequence). The CDR3 has 13 residues. CDR3 coding DNA: TGTGCTAGCAGCTTAGAAAGGGCTGATACGCAGTATTTT. Translation: CASSLERADTQYF.

This clone was detected only a few times. The gene calls are TRBV19 and TRBJ2-7; D is ambiguous. Trimming took 10 bases from V and 6 from J, leaving 13 bases between them. Germline lookup yields CDR1 LNHDA and CDR2 SQIVND (reference sequence). The CDR3 is 11 amino acids. The CDR3 loop reads CATSLLREQYF. CDR3 DNA sequence: TGTGCCACCAGTCTCCTTCGCGAGCAGTACTTC.

The V gene is TRBV5-6, the J gene TRBJ1-4; possible D gene TRBD1, 5 bases. In germline, CDR1 is SGHDT, CDR2 YYEEEE. The CDR3 is 17 residues long. V was trimmed by 1 base and J by 5 bases, leaving 18 bases between them. CDR3 nucleotides: TGTGCCAGCAGCTTGTGGGGTTCCGGGACTCTCAATGAAAAACTGTTTTTT. It encodes CASSLWGSGTLNEKLFF.

Notes on this clone: The identical CDR3 is also encoded by other nucleotide sequences in the sample. V gene TRBV29-1 combines with J gene TRBJ1-5; no clear D gene. The CDR3 covers 13 residues. The V end was cut by 5 bases, the J end by 3 bases, with 11 bases between. Germline V CDR1 and CDR2: SQVTM, ANQGSEA. CDR3 nucleotides: TGCAGCGTTCGTGACAACCTCAATCAGCCCCAGCATTTT. As protein: CSVRDNLNQPQHF.

This rearrangement joins TRBV5-1 to TRBJ2-1; D is ambiguous. The V end lost 5 bases, the J end lost 0 bases, and 9 bases lay between the germline ends. The germline CDR1 and CDR2 sequences are SGHRS and YFSETQ. The CDR3 spans 14 residues. CDR3 in DNA: TGCGCCAGCAGGTCGGAGAGCTCCTACAATGAGCAGTTCTTC. Translating gives CASRSESSYNEQFF.

This clone was seen many times. Other nucleotide sequences in the sample specify the same CDR3. The chain couples TRBV29-1 to TRBJ2-6; D possibly matches TRBD1 or TRBD2 (5 bases each). The germline V gene encodes CDR1 SQVTM and CDR2 ANQGSEA. This CDR3 is built from 14 residues. V was pared by 4 bases and J by 1 base, with 8 bases between. The CDR3 is CSVVGGSGANVLTF. CDR3 DNA sequence: TGCAGCGTTGTTGGGGGATCTGGGGCCAACGTCCTGACTTTC.

This chain links TRBV28 with TRBJ2-7; no definite D call. Trimming stripped 3 bases from V and 0 bases from J, with 9 bases between. CDR3 length: 14 residues. Germline CDR1 is MDHEN and CDR2 is SYDVKM. The CDR3 sequence is CASSFPRSSYEQYF. DNA for the CDR3: TGTGCCAGCAGTTTCCCCCGTAGCTCCTACGAGCAGTACTTC.

This clone appeared many times. The chain carries TRBV19 and TRBJ1-5; D might be TRBD1 (5 bases). This CDR3 is built from 14 residues. Trimming shortened V by 7 bases and J by 7 bases, and 17 bases separated the two germline ends. CDR1 is LNHDA, CDR2 SQIVND, per germline (reference sequence). The CDR3: CASTGGGVWQPQHF. The CDR3 DNA sequence: TGTGCCAGTACTGGGGGGGGTGTTTGGCAGCCCCAGCATTTT.

The gene calls are TRBV7-3 and TRBJ1-1, with 7 bases matching TRBD1. There are 14 residues in the CDR3. Trimming cost V 1 base and J 4 bases; bases outside gene matches: 3. Germline V gene data show CDR1 as SGHTA and CDR2 as FQGTGA. DNA of the CDR3: TGTGCCAGCAGCTTAAAGGGGGCAGGCACTGAAGCTTTCTTT. It is translated as CASSLKGAGTEAFF.

CDR3 coding DNA: TGTGCCAGCAGCCAAGGGACAGGACTAGAAGGTGAGCAGTTCTTC. This encodes CASSQGTGLEGEQFF. The chain uses TRBV4-2 and TRBJ2-1; D is perhaps TRBD1 or TRBD2 (7 bases each). Looked up from germline, CDR1 is LGHNA and CDR2 is YNFKEQ. The CDR3 totals 15 residues. V was trimmed by 1 base and J by 9 bases, leaving 16 bases between them.

This clone has just one count. The J gene is TRBJ1-5, the V gene TRBV28; D is unclear. Germline loops: CDR1 MDHEN, CDR2 SYDVKM. Deletions cut 4 bases from V and 5 bases from J, with 6 bases between. This CDR3 region has 12 residues. CDR3 amino acids: CASSWADQPQHF. CDR3 coding DNA: TGTGCCAGCAGTTGGGCGGATCAGCCCCAGCATTTT. Supplemented by reference TRBV28 and TRBJ1-5, the full variable domain reads DVKVTQSSRYLVKRTGEKVFLECVQDMDHENMFWYRQDPGLGLRLIYFSYDVKMKEKGDIPEGYSVSREKKERFSLILESASTNQTSMYLCASSWADQPQHFGDGTRLSIL.